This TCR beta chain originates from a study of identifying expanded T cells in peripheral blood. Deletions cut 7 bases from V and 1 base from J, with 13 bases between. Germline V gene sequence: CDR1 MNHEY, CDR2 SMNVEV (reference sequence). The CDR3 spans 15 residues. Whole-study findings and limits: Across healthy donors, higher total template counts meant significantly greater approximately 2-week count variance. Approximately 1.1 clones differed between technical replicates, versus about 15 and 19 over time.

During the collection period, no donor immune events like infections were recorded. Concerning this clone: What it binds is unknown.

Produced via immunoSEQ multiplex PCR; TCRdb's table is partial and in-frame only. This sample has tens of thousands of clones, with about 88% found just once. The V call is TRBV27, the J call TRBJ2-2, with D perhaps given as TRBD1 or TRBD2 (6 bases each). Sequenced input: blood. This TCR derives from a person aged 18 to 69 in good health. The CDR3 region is CASIPGGQNTGELFF. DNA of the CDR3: TGTGCCAGCATACCCGGGGGACAGAACACCGGGGAGCTGTTTTTT.